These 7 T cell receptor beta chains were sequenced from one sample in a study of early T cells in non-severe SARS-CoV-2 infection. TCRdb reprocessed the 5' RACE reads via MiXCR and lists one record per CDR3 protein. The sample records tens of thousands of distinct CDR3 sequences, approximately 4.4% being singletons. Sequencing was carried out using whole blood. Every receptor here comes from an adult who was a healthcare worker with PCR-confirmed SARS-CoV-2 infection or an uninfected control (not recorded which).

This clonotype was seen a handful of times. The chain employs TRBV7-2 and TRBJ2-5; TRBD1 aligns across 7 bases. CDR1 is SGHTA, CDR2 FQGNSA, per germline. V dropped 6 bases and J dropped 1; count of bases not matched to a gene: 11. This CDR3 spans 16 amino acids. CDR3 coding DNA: TGTGCCAGCAGTAAAGGGACAGCCCTCCTCCAAGAGACCCAGTACTTC. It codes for CASSKGTALLQETQYF.

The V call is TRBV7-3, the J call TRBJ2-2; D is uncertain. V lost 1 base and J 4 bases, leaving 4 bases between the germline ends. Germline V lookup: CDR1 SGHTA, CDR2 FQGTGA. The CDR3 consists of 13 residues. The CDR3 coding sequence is TGTGCCAGCAGCTTAAGCGGCACCGGGGAGCTGTTTTTT. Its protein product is CASSLSGTGELFF.

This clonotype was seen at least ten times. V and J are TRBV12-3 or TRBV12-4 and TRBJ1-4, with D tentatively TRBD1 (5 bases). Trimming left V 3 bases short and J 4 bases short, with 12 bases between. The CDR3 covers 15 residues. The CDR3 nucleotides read TGTGCCAGCAGTTTCGAGAGGGGCAATAATGAAAAACTGTTTTTT. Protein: CASSFERGNNEKLFF.

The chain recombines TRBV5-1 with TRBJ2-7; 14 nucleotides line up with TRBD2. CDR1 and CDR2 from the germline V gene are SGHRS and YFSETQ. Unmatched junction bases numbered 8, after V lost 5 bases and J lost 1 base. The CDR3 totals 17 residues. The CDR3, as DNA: TGCGCCAGCAGAAGGACTAGCGGGAGGATCATTTCCTACGAGCAGTACTTC. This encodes CASRRTSGRIISYEQYF. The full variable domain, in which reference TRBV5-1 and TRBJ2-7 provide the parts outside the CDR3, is KAGVTQTPRYLIKTRGQQVTLSCSPISGHRSVSWYQQTPGQGLQFLFEYFSETQRNKGNFPGRFSGRQFSNSRSEMNVSTLELGDSALYLCASRRTSGRIISYEQYFGPGTRLTVT.

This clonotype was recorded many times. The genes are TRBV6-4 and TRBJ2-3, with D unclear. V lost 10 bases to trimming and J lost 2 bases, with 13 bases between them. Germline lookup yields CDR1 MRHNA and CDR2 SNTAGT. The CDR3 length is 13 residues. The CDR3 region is CATRGPATDTQYF. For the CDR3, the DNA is TGTGCCACCCGAGGCCCGGCCACAGATACGCAGTATTTT.

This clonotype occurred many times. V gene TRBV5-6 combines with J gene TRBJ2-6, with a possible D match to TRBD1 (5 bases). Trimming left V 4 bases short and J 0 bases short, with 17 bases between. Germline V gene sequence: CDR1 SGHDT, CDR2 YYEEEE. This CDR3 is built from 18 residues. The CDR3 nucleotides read TGTGCCAGCAGCGGTGGACACGCCGATTACTCTGGGGCCAACGTCCTGACTTTC. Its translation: CASSGGHADYSGANVLTF.

CDR3 sequence reads: CASSRDLGSYEQYF. CDR3 DNA sequence: TGCGCCAGCAGCCGGGACTTGGGCTCCTACGAGCAGTACTTC. This chain uses TRBV5-1 with TRBJ2-7; D is perhaps TRBD2 (6 bases). Germline V lookup: CDR1 SGHRS, CDR2 YFSETQ. The CDR3 sequence is 14 residues long. The V end lost 4 bases, the J end lost 0 bases, and 11 bases lay between the germline ends.